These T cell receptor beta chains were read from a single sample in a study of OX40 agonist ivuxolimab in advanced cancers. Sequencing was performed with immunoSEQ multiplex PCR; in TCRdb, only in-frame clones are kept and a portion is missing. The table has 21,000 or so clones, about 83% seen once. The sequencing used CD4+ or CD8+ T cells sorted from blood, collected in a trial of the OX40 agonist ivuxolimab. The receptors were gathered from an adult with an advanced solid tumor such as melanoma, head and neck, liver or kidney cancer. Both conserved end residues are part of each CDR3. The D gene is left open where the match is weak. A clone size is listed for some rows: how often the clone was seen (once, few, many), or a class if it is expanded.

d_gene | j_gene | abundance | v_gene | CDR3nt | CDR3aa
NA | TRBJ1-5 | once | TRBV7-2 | TGTGCCAGCGGAACCACAGGAGGCAATCAGCCCCAGCATTTT | CASGTTGGNQPQHF
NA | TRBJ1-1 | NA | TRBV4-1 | TGCGCCAGCAGCCAAGAGTACAGGGAGACTGAAGCTTTCTTT | CASSQEYRETEAFF
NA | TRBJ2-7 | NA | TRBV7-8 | TGTGCCAGCAGCCCGGAGGCGGGCTCCTACGAGCAGTACTTC | CASSPEAGSYEQYF
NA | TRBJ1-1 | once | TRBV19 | TGTGCCATTATTATTTACACTGAAGCTTTCTTT | CAIIIYTEAFF
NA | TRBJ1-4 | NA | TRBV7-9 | TGTGCCAGCAGCGAAGGGACCGAAAAACTGTTTTTT | CASSEGTEKLFF
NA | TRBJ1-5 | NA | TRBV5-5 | TGTGCCAGCAGCTCCTCAGGGTCCGGGGATCAGCCCCAGCATTTT | CASSSSGSGDQPQHF
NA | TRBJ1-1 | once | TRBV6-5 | TGTGCCAGCAGTTACGGCACTGAAGCTTTCTTT | CASSYGTEAFF
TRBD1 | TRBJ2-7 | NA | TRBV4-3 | TGCGCCAGCAGCCAATTGTCAGGGGGCCTCTACGAGCAGTACTTC | CASSQLSGGLYEQYF
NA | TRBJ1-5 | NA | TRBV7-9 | TGTGCCAGCAGCTTAGGTCTGGAGGGACAGCCCCAGCATTTT | CASSLGLEGQPQHF
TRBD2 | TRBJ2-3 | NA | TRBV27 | TGTGCCAGCAGTTTATTAGGACCCCTGGCAGCGGGGGTGAGAGATACGCAGTATTTT | CASSLLGPLAAGVRDTQYF
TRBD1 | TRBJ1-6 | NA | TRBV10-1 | TGCGCCGGAGTCCCCGGACAGGGGACCCCACCCTATAATTCACCCCTCCACTTT | CAGVPGQGTPPYNSPLHF
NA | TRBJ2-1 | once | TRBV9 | TGTGCCAGCTCTGGGGTGGGGTCTTACAATGAGCAGTTCTTC | CASSGVGSYNEQFF
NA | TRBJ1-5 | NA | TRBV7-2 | TGTGCCAGCAGCGGAACAGGGTACGGTCAGCCCCAGCATTTT | CASSGTGYGQPQHF
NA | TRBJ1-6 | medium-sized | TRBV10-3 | TGTGCCATCAGTGAGTCGGAGACTTCGGGACACCCTAATTCACCCCTCCACTTT | CAISESETSGHPNSPLHF
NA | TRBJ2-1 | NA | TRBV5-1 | TGCGCCAGCAGCTTAACAGGAGGCGAGCAGTTCTTC | CASSLTGGEQFF
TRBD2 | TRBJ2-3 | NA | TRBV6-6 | TGTGCCAGCAGTATTACCGGGACTAGCGAAGCAGATACGCAGTATTTT | CASSITGTSEADTQYF
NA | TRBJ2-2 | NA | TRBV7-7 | TGTGCCAGCAGCTTGTCAGGGTGGAGCACCGGGGAGCTGTTTTTT | CASSLSGWSTGELFF
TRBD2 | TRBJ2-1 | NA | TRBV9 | TGTGCCAGCAGTGGGGGGGCCTACAATGAGCAGTTCTTC | CASSGGAYNEQFF
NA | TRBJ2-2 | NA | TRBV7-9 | TGTGCCAGCAGCTTAGTGCTGAGGGGGGACACCGGGGAGCTGTTTTTT | CASSLVLRGDTGELFF
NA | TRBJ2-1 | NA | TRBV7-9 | TGTGCCAGCAGCCCGGAGGGGAATGAGCAGTTCTTC | CASSPEGNEQFF
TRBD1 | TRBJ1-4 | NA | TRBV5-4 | TGTGCCAGCAGCTTCAGGGGGGCGTTCGAAAAACTGTTTTTT | CASSFRGAFEKLFF
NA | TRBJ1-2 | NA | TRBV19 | TGTGCCAGTAGAGGGGAGAACTATGGCTACACCTTC | CASRGENYGYTF
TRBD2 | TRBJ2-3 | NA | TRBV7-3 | TGTGCCAGCAGCTTACTAGCGGGAGGGAGCACAGATACGCAGTATTTT | CASSLLAGGSTDTQYF
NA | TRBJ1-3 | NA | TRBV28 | TGTGCCAGCAGTTTATCCACTCCCAGGAGTCATGGAAACACCATATATTTT | CASSLSTPRSHGNTIYF
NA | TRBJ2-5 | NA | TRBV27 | TGTGCCAGCAGGACTGGGATGGTTGCAGAGACCCAGTACTTC | CASRTGMVAETQYF
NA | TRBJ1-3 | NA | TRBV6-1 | TGTGCCAGCAGTGAGATTGGATTCTCTGGAAACACCATATATTTT | CASSEIGFSGNTIYF
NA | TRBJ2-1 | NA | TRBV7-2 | TGTGCCAGCAGCTATCGTTCCGTGGGGGGCCCTTACAATGAGCAGTTCTTC | CASSYRSVGGPYNEQFF
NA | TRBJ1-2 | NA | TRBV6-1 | TGTGCCAGCAGTGAAATCCCGGGATCGAACTATGGCTACACCTTC | CASSEIPGSNYGYTF
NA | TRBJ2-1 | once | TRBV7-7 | TGTGCTAGCAGCTTAGTCGGCCCAAACAATGAGCAGTTCTTC | CASSLVGPNNEQFF
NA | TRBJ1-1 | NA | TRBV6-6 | TGTGCCAGCAGTTACGGGGGAACTGAAGCTTTCTTT | CASSYGGTEAFF
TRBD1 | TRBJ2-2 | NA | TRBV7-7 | TGTGCTAGCAGCTCCTTAGGAAGCGTTTCGTCGGGACAGATGAACACCGGGGAGCTGTTTTTT | CASSSLGSVSSGQMNTGELFF
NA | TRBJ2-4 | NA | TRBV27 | TGTGCCAGCAGTTTAGGAGGGGAATTCGTAAACATTCAGTACTTC | CASSLGGEFVNIQYF
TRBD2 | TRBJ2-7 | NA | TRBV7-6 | TGTGCCAGCAGCTTAGAAGCGGGGACCTACGAGCAGTACTTC | CASSLEAGTYEQYF
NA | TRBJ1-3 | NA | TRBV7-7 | TGTGCCAGCAGTCTTCAAGAGGGAAACACCATATATTTT | CASSLQEGNTIYF
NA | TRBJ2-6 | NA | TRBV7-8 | TGTGCCAGCAGCTTAGCACCCCAGGAGAACGGGGCTGGGGCCAACGTCCTGACTTTC | CASSLAPQENGAGANVLTF
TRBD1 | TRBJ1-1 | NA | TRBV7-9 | TGTGCCGGGGACAGTTACACTGAAGCTTTCTTT | CAGDSYTEAFF
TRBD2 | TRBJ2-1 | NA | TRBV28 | TGTGCCAGCAGTCCAAGAGCGGGGGGGATTTACAATGAGCAGTTCTTC | CASSPRAGGIYNEQFF
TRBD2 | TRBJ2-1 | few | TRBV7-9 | TGTGCCAGCAGCTCCTTGGGGGGGACCGGGGATGAGCAGTTCTTC | CASSSLGGTGDEQFF
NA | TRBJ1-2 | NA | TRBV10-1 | TGCGCCAGCAGTGAGAAGGGGACATCCCCTAACTATGGCTACACCTTC | CASSEKGTSPNYGYTF
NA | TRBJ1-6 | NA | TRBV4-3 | TGCGCCAGCAGCCTGGGGGTCACAGGGCGCTCTTCACCCCTCCACTTT | CASSLGVTGRSSPLHF
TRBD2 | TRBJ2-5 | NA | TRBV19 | TGTGCCAGTACCGGGGGGAGGACTAAAGAGACCCAGTACTTC | CASTGGRTKETQYF
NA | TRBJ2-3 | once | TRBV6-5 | TGTGCCAGCAGTCACTCACGACCCATTTCGGTGCGGTATTTT | CASSHSRPISVRYF
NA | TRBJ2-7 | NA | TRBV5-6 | TGTGCCAGCAGACGGGGCTACGAGCAGTACTTC | CASRRGYEQYF
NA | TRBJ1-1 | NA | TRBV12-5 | TGTGCTAGTGCAATGGGGGGGGCGAGGGAAGCTTTCTTT | CASAMGGAREAFF
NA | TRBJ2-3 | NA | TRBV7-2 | TGTGCCAGCAGCTTATTCTGGGGGAGCACAGATACGCAGTATTTT | CASSLFWGSTDTQYF
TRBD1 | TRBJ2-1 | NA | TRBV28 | TGTGCCAGCAGTTTGTCGGCAGGGACAGGGAATGAGCAGTTCTTC | CASSLSAGTGNEQFF